This T cell receptor (beta chain) was identified during a study of pediatric ulcerative colitis. Repertoires were generated with immunoSEQ multiplex PCR, while TCRdb's copy carries only in-frame clones and drops some. The sample includes under 30,000 clones, roughly 74% of them seen just once. The trim removed 4 bases at V and 8 bases at J, leaving 2 bases unmatched. This CDR3 comprises 12 residues. The germline CDR1 and CDR2 sequences are SGHTS and YDEGEE. The rectum was sampled with one to two pinch biopsies at colonoscopy. The chain has TRBV5-8 and TRBJ1-2; 10 bases match TRBD1. Sequences were obtained from gut tissue. The source is a boy younger than 18 with severe ulcerative colitis. CDR3 region: CASSTTGGGYTF. The CDR3 DNA reads TGTGCCAGCAGCACGACAGGGGGCGGCTACACCTTC.